The source of this T cell receptor (beta chain) is a study of blood T cell repertoires in COVID-19. Repertoires were generated with immunoSEQ multiplex PCR, while TCRdb's copy carries only in-frame clones and drops some. Altogether some 14,000 clones are present, more than 85% being singletons, with the ten largest covering 52%. CDR1 and CDR2 from the germline V gene are MGHDK and SYGVNS. The V gene end was trimmed by 3 bases and the J gene end by 3 bases; junction bases not matched to a gene: 5. CDR3 length equals 14 residues. The V and J genes are TRBV25-1 and TRBJ2-7, with 7 bases that match TRBD1. Specimen: peripheral blood. The receptor was isolated from a man in his 60s with acute or convalescent COVID-19. The DNA of the CDR3 is TGTGCCAGCAGTGATCAAGCAGGGGGCTACGAGCAGTACTTC. This translates into CASSDQAGGYEQYF.